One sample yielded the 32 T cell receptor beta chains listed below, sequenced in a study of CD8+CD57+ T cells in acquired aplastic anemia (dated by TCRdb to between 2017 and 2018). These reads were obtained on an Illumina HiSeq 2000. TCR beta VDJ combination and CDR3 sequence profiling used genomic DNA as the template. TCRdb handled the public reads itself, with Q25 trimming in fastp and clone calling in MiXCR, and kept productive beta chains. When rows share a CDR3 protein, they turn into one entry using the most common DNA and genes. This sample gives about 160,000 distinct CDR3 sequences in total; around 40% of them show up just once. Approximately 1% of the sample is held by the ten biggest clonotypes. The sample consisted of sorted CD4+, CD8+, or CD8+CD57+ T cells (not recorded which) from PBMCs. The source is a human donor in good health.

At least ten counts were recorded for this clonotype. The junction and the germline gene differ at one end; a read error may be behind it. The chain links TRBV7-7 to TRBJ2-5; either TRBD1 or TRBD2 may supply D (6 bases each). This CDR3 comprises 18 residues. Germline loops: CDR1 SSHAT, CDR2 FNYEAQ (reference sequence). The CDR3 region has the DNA TGTGCTAGCAGCTTGGGGGCGGGCGGGGCCCTAACCCGGGAGACCCAGTACTTC. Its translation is CASSLGAGGALTRETQYF.

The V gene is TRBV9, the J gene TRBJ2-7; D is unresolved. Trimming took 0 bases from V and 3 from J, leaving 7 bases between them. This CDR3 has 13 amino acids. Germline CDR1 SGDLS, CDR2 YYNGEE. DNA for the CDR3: TGTGCCAGCAGCGTAGGGATGGGCTACGAGCAGTACTTC. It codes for CASSVGMGYEQYF.

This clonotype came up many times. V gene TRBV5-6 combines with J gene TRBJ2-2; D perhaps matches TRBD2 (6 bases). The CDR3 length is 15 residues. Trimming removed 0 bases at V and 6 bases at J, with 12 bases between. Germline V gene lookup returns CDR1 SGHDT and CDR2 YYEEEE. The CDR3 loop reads CASSLDPGVPGELFF. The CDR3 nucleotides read TGTGCCAGCAGCTTGGATCCGGGAGTGCCCGGGGAGCTGTTTTTT.

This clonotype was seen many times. This CDR3 reads CASSQGSWNQPQHF. The CDR3 region has the DNA TGTGCCAGCAGCCAAGGATCGTGGAATCAGCCCCAGCATTTT. This chain connects TRBV14 to TRBJ1-5; D gene ambiguous. CDR1 is SGHDN, CDR2 FVKESK, per germline. The CDR3 is 14 amino acids. Between the trimmed V and J ends, which lost 1 base and 4 bases, there was a span of 8 bases.

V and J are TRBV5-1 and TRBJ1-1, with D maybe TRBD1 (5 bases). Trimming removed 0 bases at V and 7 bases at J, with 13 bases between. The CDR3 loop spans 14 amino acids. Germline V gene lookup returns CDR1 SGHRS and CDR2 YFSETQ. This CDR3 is CASSLAGTSNEAFF. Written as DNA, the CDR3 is TGCGCCAGCAGCTTGGCCGGGACTTCGAATGAAGCTTTCTTT.

As DNA, the CDR3 is TGTGCCACCAGCAGAGTGGTAGGGGACGAGCAGTACTTC. Translation gives CATSRVVGDEQYF. The genes are TRBV15 and TRBJ2-7; TRBD1 is a possible D gene (5 bases). CDR1 is LNHNV and CDR2 is YYDKDF in the germline V gene (reference sequence). The CDR3 is 13 residues long. Trimming stripped 1 base from V and 5 bases from J, with 9 bases between.

CDR3 coding DNA: TGCAGTGCTAGAGGCAGCTTTAGCACAGATACGCAGTATTTT. Translated: CSARGSFSTDTQYF. The chain recombines TRBV20-1 with TRBJ2-3; D is undetermined. The CDR3 runs to 14 residues. Germline V gene sequence: CDR1 DFQATT, CDR2 SNEGSKA (reference sequence). The V and J ends lost 1 base and 0 bases respectively, with 8 bases between them.

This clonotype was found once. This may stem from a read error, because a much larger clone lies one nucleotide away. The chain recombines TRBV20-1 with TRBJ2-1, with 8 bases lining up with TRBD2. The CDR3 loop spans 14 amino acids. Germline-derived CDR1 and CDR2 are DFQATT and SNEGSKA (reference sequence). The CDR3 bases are TGCAGTGCCCGAGGGGCGGGGGGATACAATGAGCGGTTCTTC. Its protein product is CSARGAGGYNERFF.

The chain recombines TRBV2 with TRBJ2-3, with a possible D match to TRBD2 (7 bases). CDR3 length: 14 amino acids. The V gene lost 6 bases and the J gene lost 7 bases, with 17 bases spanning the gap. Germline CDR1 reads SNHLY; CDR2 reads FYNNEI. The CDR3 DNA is TGTGCCAGCAGCGGGGGGCCCACAGGCTATACGCAGTATTTT. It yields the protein CASSGGPTGYTQYF.

The CDR3 bases are TGTGCCAGCAGTTACTCGGATGGGGCCAACGTCCTGACTTTC. It specifies CASSYSDGANVLTF. V gene TRBV2 combines with J gene TRBJ2-6, with D unresolved. V lost 5 bases, J lost 3 bases, and 8 bases lay in between. This CDR3 has 14 residues. The germline CDR1 and CDR2 sequences are SNHLY and FYNNEI.

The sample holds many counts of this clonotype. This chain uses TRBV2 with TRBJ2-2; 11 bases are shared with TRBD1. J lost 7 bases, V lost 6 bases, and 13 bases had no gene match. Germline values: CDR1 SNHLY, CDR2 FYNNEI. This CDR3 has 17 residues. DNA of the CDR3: TGTGCCAGCAGCGCAAGGACAGGGGGCAAGAACGGCGGGGAGCTGTTTTTT. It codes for CASSARTGGKNGGELFF.

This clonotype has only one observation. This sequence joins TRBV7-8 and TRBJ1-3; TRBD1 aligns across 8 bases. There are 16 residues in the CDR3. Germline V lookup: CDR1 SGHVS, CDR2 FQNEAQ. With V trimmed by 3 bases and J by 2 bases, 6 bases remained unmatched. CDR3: CASSLSQGAAGNTIYF. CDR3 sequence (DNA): TGTGCCAGCAGCTTGAGCCAGGGGGCGGCTGGAAACACCATATATTTT.

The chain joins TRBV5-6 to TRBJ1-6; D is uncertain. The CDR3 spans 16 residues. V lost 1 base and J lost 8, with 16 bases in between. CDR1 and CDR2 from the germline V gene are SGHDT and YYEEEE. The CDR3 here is CASSLWLLGRDSPLHF. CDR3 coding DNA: TGTGCCAGCAGCTTGTGGCTCCTAGGACGGGATTCACCCCTCCACTTT.

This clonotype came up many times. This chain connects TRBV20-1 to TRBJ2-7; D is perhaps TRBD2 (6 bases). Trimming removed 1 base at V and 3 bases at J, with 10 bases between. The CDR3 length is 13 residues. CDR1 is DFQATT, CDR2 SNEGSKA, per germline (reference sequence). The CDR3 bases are TGCAGTGCTAGAGTTCCTAGCGTCTACGAGCAGTACTTC. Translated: CSARVPSVYEQYF.

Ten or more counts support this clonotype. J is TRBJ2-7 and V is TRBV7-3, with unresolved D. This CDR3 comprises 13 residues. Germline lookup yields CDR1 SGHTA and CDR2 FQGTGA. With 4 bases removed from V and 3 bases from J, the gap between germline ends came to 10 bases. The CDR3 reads CASSSLDGYEQYF. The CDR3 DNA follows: TGTGCCAGCAGCTCCCTCGACGGCTACGAGCAGTACTTC. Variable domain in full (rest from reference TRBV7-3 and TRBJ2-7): GAGVSQTPSNKVTEKGKYVELRCDPISGHTALYWYRQSLGQGPEFLIYFQGTGAADDSGLPNDRFFAVRPEGSVSTLKIQRTERGDSAVYLCASSSLDGYEQYFGPGTRLTVT.

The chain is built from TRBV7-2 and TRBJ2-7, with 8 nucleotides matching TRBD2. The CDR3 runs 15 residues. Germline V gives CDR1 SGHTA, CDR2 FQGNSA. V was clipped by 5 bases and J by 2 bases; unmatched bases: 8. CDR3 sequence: CASSLWSGSAYEQYF. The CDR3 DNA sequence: TGTGCCAGCAGCCTATGGAGCGGGAGTGCCTACGAGCAGTACTTC.

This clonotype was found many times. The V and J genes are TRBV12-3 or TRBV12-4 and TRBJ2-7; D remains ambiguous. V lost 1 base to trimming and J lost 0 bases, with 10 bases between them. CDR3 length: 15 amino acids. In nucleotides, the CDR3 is TGTGCCAGCAGTTTAGGGGGTCAGAACTCCTACGAGCAGTACTTC. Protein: CASSLGGQNSYEQYF.

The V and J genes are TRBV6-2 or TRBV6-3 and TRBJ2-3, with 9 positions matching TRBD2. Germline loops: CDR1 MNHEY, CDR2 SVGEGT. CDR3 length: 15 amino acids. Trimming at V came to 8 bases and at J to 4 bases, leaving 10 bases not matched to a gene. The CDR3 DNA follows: TGTGCCAGCGCCCCCTTAGCGGGGGTTTCAGATACGCAGTATTTT. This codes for CASAPLAGVSDTQYF.

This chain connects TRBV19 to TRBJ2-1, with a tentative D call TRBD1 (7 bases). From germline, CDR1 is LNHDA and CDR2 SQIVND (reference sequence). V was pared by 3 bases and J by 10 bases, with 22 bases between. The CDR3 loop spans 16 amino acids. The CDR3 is CASSIRGTLEKGEQFF. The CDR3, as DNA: TGTGCCAGTAGTATCAGGGGGACTTTAGAAAAGGGGGAGCAGTTCTTC.

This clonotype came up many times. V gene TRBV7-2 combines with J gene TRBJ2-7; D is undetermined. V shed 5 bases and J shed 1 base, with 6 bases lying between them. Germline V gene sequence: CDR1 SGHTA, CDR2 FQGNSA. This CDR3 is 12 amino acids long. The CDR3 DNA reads TGTGCCAGCAGCCTGATATCCTACGAGCAGTACTTC. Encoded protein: CASSLISYEQYF.

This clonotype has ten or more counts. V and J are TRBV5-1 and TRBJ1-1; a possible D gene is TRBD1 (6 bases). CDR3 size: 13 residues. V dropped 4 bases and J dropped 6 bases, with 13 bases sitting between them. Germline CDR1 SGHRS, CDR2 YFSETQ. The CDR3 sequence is CASSVVQGPEAFF. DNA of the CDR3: TGCGCCAGCAGCGTCGTACAGGGTCCTGAAGCTTTCTTT.

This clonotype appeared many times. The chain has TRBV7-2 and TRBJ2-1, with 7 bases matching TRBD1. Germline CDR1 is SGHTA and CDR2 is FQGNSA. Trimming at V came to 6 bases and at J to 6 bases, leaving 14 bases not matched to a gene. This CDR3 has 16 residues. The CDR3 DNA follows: TGTGCCAGCAGACGAACAGGGGACCCTCCTTTCAATGAGCAGTTCTTC. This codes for CASRRTGDPPFNEQFF.

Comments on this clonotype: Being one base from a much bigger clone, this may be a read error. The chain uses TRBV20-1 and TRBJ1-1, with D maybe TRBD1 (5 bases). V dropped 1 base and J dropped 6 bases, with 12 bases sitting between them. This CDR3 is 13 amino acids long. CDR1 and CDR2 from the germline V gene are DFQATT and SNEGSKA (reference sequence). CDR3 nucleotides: TGCAGTGCTAGAGTAGGGGTCCAGGCTGAAGCTTTCTTT. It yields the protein CSARVGVQAEAFF.

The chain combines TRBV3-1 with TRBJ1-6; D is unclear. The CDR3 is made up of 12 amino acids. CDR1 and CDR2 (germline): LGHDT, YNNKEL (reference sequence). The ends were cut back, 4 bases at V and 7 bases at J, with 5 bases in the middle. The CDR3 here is CASSRVNSPLHF. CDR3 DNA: TGTGCCAGCAGCCGGGTCAATTCACCCCTCCACTTT.

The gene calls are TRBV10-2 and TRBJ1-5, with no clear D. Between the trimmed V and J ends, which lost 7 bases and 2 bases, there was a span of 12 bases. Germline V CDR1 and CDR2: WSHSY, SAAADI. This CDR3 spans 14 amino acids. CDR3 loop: CASTAGEGNQPQHF. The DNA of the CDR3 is TGCGCCAGCACAGCGGGTGAGGGCAATCAGCCCCAGCATTTT.

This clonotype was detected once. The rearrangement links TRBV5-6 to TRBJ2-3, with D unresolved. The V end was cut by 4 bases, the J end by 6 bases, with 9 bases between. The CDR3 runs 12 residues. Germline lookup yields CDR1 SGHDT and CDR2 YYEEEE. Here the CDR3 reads CASSLSRDTQYF. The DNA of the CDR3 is TGTGCCAGCAGCCTAAGCAGGGATACGCAGTATTTT.

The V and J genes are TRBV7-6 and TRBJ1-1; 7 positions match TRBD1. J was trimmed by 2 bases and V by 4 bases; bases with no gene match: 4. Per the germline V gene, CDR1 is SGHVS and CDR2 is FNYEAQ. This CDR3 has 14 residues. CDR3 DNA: TGTGCCAGCAGCTCCTCAGGGGGTAACACTGAAGCTTTCTTT. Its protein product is CASSSSGGNTEAFF.

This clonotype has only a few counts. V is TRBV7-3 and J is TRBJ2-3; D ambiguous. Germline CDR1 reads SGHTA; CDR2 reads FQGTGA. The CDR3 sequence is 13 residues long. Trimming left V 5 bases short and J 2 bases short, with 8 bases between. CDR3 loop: CASSQDYTDTQYF. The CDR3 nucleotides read TGTGCCAGCAGCCAGGATTACACAGATACGCAGTATTTT.

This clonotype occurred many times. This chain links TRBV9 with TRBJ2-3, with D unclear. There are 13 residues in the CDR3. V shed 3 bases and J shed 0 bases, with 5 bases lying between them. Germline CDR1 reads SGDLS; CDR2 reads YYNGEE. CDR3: CASSAPSTDTQYF. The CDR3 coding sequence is TGTGCCAGCAGCGCACCTAGCACAGATACGCAGTATTTT.

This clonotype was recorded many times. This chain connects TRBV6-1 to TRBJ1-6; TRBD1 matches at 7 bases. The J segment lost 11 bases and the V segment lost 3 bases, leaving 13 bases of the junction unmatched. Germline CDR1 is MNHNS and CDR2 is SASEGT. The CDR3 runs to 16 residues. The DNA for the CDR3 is TGTGCCAGCAGTGAGAATCGTCCGGGACAGAATCCACCCCTCCACTTT. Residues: CASSENRPGQNPPLHF.

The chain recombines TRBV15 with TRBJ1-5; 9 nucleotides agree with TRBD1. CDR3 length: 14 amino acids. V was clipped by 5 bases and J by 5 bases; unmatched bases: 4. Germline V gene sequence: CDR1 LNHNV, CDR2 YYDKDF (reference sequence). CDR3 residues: CATSGTGLDQPQHF. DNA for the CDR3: TGTGCCACCAGCGGGACAGGGTTGGATCAGCCCCAGCATTTT. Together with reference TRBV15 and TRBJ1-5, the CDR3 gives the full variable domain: DAMVIQNPRYQVTQFGKPVTLSCSQTLNHNVMYWYQQKSSQAPKLLFHYYDKDFNNEADTPDNFQSRRPNTSFCFLDIRSPGLGDTAMYLCATSGTGLDQPQHFGDGTRLSIL.

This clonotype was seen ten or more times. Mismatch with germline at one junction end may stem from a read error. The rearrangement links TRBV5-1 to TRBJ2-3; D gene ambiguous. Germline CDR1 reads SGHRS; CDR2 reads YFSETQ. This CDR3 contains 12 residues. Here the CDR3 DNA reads TGTGCCAGCAGCCTAAGCACAGATACGCAGTATTTT. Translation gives CASSLSTDTQYF.